This passage covers 10 T cell receptor beta chains from one sample sequenced in a study of blood T cell repertoires in COVID-19. Profiling relied on immunoSEQ multiplex PCR, and the TCRdb table lists in-frame clones only, not all of them. The sample lists over 90,000 clones, 84% occurring once. The sequenced sample was peripheral blood. Source of these receptors: a man aged 35 to 55 with active or convalescent COVID-19.

This clone was counted between two and nine times. This rearrangement joins TRBV18 to TRBJ1-1; D perhaps matches TRBD1 (6 bases). Trimming stripped 6 bases from V and 8 bases from J, with 19 bases between. This CDR3 is built from 14 residues. Germline values: CDR1 KGHSH, CDR2 LQKENI. CDR3 sequence reads: CASSGGQGRVEAFF. CDR3 nucleotide sequence: TGTGCCAGCTCGGGGGGGCAGGGAAGAGTAGAAGCTTTCTTT.

This chain connects TRBV7-9 to TRBJ2-3; D may be TRBD2 (6 bases). The CDR3 spans 17 residues. Germline CDR1 and CDR2: SEHNR and FQNEAQ (reference sequence). V dropped 3 bases and J dropped 2 bases, with 18 bases sitting between them. Here the CDR3 DNA reads TGTGCCAGCAGCTTTCCCCGGGACTCTTGGACCACAGATACGCAGTATTTT. It encodes CASSFPRDSWTTDTQYF.

The chain carries TRBV5-4 and TRBJ2-5, with 9 bases aligning to TRBD2. Per germline, CDR1 SGHNT and CDR2 YYREEE (reference sequence). Trimming at V came to 0 bases and at J to 1 base, leaving 4 bases not matched to a gene. The CDR3 is made up of 16 amino acids. As DNA, the CDR3 is TGTGCCAGCAGCTTGGGTAGCGGGGGTATCCAAGAGACCCAGTACTTC. Its translation: CASSLGSGGIQETQYF.

The gene calls are TRBV7-9 and TRBJ1-3; maybe TRBD1 (5 bases). The germline V gene has CDR1 SEHNR and CDR2 FQNEAQ (reference sequence). This CDR3 is 13 amino acids long. Trimming pared 1 base from V and 4 bases from J, leaving 5 bases between. The CDR3 here is CASSLGQGNTIYF. For the CDR3, the DNA is TGTGCCAGCAGCTTAGGACAGGGAAACACCATATATTTT.

This chain joins TRBV3-1 (or the pseudogene TRBV3-2) and TRBJ1-6, with 8 bases lining up with TRBD1. V shed 4 bases, J shed 8 bases, and the junction held 10 bases outside the gene matches. Germline V lookup: CDR1 LGHDT, CDR2 YNNKEL (reference sequence). The CDR3 totals 16 residues. CDR3 residues: CASSPIGQGAYSPLHF. As DNA, the CDR3 is TGTGCCAGCAGCCCCATAGGACAGGGAGCTTATTCACCCCTCCACTTT.

The CDR3 region has the DNA TGTGCCAGCAGCTCCTCCGACACCGGGACTCGGGCCCTCCACTTT. Translated: CASSSSDTGTRALHF. The V and J genes are TRBV11-1 and TRBJ1-6; tentatively, D is TRBD1 (5 bases). Germline V gives CDR1 SGHAT, CDR2 FQDESV (reference sequence). The CDR3 runs 15 residues. The germline V and J ends were trimmed by 4 bases and 14 bases, with 21 bases remaining between them.

J is TRBJ1-1 and V is TRBV10-3; 8 positions match TRBD1. The J segment lost 2 bases and the V segment lost 6 bases, leaving 5 bases of the junction unmatched. This CDR3 is built from 14 residues. From germline, CDR1 is ENHRY and CDR2 SYGVKD. CDR3 DNA: TGTGCCATCAGAGAGACAGGGGATAACACTGAAGCTTTCTTT. It is translated as CAIRETGDNTEAFF.

V gene TRBV5-1 combines with J gene TRBJ2-3, with 7 bases aligning to TRBD1. Trimming removed 5 bases from V and 0 bases from J; junction bases left unmatched: 12. Germline CDR1 SGHRS, CDR2 YFSETQ. The CDR3 is 17 residues long. The CDR3, as DNA: TGCGCCAGCAGTAAATCTCGGACAGGCTCTAGCACAGATACGCAGTATTTT. Its translation is CASSKSRTGSSTDTQYF.

This chain links TRBV10-3 with TRBJ1-4; 9 bases map to TRBD1. Germline CDR1 is ENHRY and CDR2 is SYGVKD. This CDR3 comprises 15 residues. V gave up 3 bases and J gave up 9 bases; unmatched junction bases: 8. The CDR3 bases are TGTGCCATCAGTGACTCCGGGACAGGGTTACAAAAACTGTTTTTT. Translated: CAISDSGTGLQKLFF.

The chain joins TRBV9 to TRBJ1-2; 9 positions agree with TRBD1. Trimming at V came to 4 bases and at J to 8 bases, leaving 12 bases not matched to a gene. Germline V lookup: CDR1 SGDLS, CDR2 YYNGEE. This CDR3 region has 15 residues. Here the CDR3 reads CASSLRVDRGDGYTF. The CDR3 DNA reads TGTGCCAGCAGCCTACGCGTGGACAGGGGAGACGGCTACACCTTC.